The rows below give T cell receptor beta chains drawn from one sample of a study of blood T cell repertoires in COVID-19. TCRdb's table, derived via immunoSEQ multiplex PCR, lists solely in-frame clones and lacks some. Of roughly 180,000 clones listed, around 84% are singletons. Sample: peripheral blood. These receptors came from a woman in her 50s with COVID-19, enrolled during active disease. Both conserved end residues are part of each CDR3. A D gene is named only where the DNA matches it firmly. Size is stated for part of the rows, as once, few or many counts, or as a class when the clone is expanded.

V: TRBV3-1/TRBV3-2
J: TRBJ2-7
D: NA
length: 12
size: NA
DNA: TGTGCCAGCAGCCAAGATCGGTTCGAGCAGTACTTC
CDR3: CASSQDRFEQYF

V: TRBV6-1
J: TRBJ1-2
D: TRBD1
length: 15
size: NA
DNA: TGTGCCAGCAGTGACCCGGGACAGTCTATCTATGGCTACACCTTC
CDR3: CASSDPGQSIYGYTF

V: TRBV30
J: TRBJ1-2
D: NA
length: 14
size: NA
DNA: TGTGCCTGGTCCGACTTGAACACCAAAGGCGGCTACACCTTC
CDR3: CAWSDLNTKGGYTF

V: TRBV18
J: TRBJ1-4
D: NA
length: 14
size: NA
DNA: TGTGCCAGCTCAACCGGGGGGCTGGATGAAAAACTGTTTTTT
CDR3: CASSTGGLDEKLFF

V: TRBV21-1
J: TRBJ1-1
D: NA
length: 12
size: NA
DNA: TGTGCCAGCAGCCCCTTTGGCCCTGAAGCTTTCTTT
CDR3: CASSPFGPEAFF

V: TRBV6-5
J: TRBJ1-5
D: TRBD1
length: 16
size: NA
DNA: TGTGCCAGCAGTTCTCCGGGACAGGCCTTCGGACAGCCCCAGCATTTT
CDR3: CASSSPGQAFGQPQHF

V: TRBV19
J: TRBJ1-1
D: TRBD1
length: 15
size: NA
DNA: TGTGCCAGTAGTATAGTTAGACAGGGTTATACTGAAGCTTTCTTT
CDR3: CASSIVRQGYTEAFF

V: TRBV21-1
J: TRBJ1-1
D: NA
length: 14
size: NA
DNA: TGTGCCAGCACCCTACGGAAAGGGAGGACTGAAGCTTTCTTT
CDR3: CASTLRKGRTEAFF

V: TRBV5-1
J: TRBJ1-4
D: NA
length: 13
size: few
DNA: TGCGCCAGCAGCTTGTCAGGGGATGAAAAACTGTTTTTT
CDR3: CASSLSGDEKLFF

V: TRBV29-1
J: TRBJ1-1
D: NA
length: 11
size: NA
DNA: TGCAGCGTTGCAGGGGTTCCTGAAGCTTTCTTT
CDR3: CSVAGVPEAFF

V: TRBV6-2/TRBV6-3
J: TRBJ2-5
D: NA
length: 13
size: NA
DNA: TGTGCCAGCAGCTCGGGGGTTTGGGAGACCCAGTACTTC
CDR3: CASSSGVWETQYF

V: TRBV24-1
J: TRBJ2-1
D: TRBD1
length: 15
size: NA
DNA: TGTGCCACCAGTGATTTTCCGACAGGGATGTATGAGCAGTTCTTC
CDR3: CATSDFPTGMYEQFF

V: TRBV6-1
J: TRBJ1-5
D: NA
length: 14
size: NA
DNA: TGTGCCAGCAGTGAAGCCCCAAACAATCAGCCCCAGCATTTT
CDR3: CASSEAPNNQPQHF

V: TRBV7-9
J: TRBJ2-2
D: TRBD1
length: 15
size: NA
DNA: TGTGCCAGCAGCGCCGACAGGGGGTTGTCCGGGGAGCTGTTTTTT
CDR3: CASSADRGLSGELFF

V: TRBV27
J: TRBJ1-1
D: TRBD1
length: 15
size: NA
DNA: TGTGCCAGCAGTTTTTCGGGACAGGGGAACACTGAAGCTTTCTTT
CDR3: CASSFSGQGNTEAFF

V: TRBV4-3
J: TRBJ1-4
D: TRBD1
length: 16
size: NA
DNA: TGCGCCAGCAGCCAAAAGGTAGACAGGGGTTTTGAAAAACTGTTTTTT
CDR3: CASSQKVDRGFEKLFF

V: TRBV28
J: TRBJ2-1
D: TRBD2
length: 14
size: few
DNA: TGTGCCAGCAGCCTAGCGGGAACCTACAATGAGCAGTTCTTC
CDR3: CASSLAGTYNEQFF

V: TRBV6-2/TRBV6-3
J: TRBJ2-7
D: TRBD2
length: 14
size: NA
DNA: TGTGCCAGCAGCGGGACTAGCGGGTCCTACGAGCAGTACTTC
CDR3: CASSGTSGSYEQYF

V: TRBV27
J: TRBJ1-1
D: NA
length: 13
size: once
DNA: TGTGCCAGCAGTTTCTTGGGAGGCACTGAAGCTTTCTTT
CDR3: CASSFLGGTEAFF

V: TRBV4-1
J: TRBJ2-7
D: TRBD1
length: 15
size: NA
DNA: TGCGCCAGCAGCCAGACAGGGGGCGCATTTCGAGAGCAGTACTTC
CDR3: CASSQTGGAFREQYF

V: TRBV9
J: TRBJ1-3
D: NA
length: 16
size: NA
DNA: TGTGCCAGCAGTCGGACGACAGGCAGCTCTGGAAACACCATATATTTT
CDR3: CASSRTTGSSGNTIYF

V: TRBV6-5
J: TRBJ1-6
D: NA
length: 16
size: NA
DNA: TGTGCCAGCAGTTACTCTTCAGGGCAAGTTAATTCACCCCTCCACTTT
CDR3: CASSYSSGQVNSPLHF